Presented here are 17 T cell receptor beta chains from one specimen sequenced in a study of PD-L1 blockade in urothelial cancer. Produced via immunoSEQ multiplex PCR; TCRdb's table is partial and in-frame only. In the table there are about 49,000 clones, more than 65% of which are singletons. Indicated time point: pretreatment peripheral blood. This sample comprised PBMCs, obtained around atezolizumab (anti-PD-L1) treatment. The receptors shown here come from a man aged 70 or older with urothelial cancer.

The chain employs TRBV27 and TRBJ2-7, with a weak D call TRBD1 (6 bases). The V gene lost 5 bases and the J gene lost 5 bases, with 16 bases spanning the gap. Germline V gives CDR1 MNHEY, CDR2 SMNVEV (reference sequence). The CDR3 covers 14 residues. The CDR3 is CASSVRGRGDEQYF. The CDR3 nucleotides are TGTGCCAGCAGTGTCAGGGGCAGGGGTGACGAGCAGTACTTC.

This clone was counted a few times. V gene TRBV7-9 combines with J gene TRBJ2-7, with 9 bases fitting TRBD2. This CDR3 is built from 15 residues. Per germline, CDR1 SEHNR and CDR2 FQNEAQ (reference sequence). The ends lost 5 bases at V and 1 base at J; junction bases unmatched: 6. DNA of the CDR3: TGTGCCAGCAGCCGTAGCGGGAGTAAGTCCTACGAGCAGTACTTC. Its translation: CASSRSGSKSYEQYF.

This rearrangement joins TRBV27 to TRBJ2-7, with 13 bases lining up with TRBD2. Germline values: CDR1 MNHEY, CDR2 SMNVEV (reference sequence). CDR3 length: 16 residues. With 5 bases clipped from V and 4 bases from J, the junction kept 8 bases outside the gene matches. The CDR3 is CASSPSWGLAGYEQYF. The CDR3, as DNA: TGTGCCAGCAGTCCGTCCTGGGGACTAGCGGGGTACGAGCAGTACTTC.

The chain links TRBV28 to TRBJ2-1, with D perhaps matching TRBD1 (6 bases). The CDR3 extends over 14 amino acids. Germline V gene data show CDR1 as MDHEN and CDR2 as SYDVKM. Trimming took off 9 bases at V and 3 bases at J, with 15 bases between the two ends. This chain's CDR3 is CASYRDILYNEQFF. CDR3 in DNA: TGTGCCAGTTACCGGGACATCCTCTACAATGAGCAGTTCTTC.

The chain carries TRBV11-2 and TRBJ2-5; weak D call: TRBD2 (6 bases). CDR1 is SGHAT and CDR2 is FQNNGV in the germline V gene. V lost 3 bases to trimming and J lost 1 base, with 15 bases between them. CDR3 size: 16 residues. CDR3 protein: CASSFGAGGVQETQYF. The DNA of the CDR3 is TGTGCCAGCAGCTTTGGGGCAGGAGGGGTCCAAGAGACCCAGTACTTC. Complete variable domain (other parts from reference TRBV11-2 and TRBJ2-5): EAGVAQSPRYKIIEKRQSVAFWCNPISGHATLYWYQQILGQGPKLLIQFQNNGVVDDSQLPKDRFSAERLKGVDSTLKIQPAKLEDSAVYLCASSFGAGGVQETQYFGPGTRLLVL.

As DNA, the CDR3 is TGTGCCAGCACCCTGTTTGGACGGCCGGGGGAGCAGTACTTC. Translating it yields CASTLFGRPGEQYF. The chain joins TRBV28 to TRBJ2-7; weak D call: TRBD2 (5 bases). The V and J ends lost 7 bases and 7 bases respectively, with 20 bases between them. The CDR3 is made up of 14 amino acids. Looked up from germline, CDR1 is MDHEN and CDR2 is SYDVKM.

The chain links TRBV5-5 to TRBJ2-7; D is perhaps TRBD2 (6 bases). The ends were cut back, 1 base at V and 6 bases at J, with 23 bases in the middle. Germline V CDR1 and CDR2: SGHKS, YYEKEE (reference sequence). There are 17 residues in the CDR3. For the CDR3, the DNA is TGTGCCAGCAGCTTGAGGTGGTCACAGACGGGAGTAAGCGAGCAGTACTTC. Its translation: CASSLRWSQTGVSEQYF.

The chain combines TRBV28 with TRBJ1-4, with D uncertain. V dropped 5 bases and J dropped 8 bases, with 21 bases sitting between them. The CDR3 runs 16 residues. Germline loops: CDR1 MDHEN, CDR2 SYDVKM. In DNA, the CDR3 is TGTGCCAGCAGTCGCGTGGGTCCGGGAGAGCGCGAAAAACTGTTTTTT. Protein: CASSRVGPGEREKLFF.

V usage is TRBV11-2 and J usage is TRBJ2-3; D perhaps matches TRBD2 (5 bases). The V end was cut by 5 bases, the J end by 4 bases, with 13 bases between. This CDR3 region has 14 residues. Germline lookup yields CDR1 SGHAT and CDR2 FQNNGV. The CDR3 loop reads CASSPWTGADTQYF. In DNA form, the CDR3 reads TGTGCCAGCAGCCCCTGGACTGGCGCAGATACGCAGTATTTT.

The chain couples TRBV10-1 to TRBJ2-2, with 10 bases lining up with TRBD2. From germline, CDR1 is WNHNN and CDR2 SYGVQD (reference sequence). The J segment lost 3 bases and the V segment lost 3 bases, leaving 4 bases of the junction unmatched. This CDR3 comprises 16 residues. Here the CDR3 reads CASSEGLAGDTGELFF. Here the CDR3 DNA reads TGCGCCAGCAGTGAAGGGCTAGCGGGAGACACCGGGGAGCTGTTTTTT.

CDR3 in amino acids: CAWSRAGGHNQPQHF. The CDR3 nucleotides read TGTGCCTGGAGTAGGGCAGGGGGTCACAATCAGCCCCAGCATTTT. The chain uses TRBV30 and TRBJ1-5, with 7 nucleotides matching TRBD1. This CDR3 has 15 residues. Germline values: CDR1 GTSNPN, CDR2 SVGIG (reference sequence). The trim removed 2 bases at V and 3 bases at J, leaving 7 bases unmatched.

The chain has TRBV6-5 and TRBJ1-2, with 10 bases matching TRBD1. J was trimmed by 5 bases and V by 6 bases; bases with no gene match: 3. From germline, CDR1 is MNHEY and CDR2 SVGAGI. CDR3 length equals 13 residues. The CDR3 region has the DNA TGTGCCAGCAGCTTGGACAGGGGGTATGGCTACACCTTC. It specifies CASSLDRGYGYTF.

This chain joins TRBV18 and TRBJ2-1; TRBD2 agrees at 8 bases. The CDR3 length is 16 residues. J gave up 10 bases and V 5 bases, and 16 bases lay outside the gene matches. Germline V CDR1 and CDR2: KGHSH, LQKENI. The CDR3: CASSSRGTSNDREQFF. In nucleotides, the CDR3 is TGTGCCAGCTCATCCCGAGGGACTAGTAACGATAGAGAGCAGTTCTTC.

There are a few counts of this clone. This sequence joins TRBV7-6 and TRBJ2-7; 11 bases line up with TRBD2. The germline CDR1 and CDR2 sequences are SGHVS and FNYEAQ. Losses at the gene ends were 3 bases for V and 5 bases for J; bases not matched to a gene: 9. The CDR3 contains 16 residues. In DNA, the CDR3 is TGTGCCAGCAGCTTCGGGGTAGCGGGAGGGCCTGACGAGCAGTACTTC. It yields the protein CASSFGVAGGPDEQYF.

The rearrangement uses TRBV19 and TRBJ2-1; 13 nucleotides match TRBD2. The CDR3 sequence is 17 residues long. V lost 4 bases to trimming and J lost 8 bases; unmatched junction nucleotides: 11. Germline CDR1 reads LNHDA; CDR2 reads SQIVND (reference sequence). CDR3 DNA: TGTGCCAGTAGTACGTGGACTAGCGGGAGTACTTACGATGAGCAGTTCTTC. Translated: CASSTWTSGSTYDEQFF.

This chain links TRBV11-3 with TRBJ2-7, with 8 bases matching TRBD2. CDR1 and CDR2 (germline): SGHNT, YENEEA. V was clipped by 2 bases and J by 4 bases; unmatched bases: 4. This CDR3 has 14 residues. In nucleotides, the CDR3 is TGTGCCAGCAGCTTATCCGGGGGGGGATACGAGCAGTACTTC. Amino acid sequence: CASSLSGGGYEQYF.

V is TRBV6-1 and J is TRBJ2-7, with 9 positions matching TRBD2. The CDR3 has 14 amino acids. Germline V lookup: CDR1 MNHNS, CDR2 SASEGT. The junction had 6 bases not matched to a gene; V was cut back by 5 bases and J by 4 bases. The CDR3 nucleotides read TGTGCCAGCAGTCCTTATCTAGCGGGGTACGAGCAGTACTTC. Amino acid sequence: CASSPYLAGYEQYF.